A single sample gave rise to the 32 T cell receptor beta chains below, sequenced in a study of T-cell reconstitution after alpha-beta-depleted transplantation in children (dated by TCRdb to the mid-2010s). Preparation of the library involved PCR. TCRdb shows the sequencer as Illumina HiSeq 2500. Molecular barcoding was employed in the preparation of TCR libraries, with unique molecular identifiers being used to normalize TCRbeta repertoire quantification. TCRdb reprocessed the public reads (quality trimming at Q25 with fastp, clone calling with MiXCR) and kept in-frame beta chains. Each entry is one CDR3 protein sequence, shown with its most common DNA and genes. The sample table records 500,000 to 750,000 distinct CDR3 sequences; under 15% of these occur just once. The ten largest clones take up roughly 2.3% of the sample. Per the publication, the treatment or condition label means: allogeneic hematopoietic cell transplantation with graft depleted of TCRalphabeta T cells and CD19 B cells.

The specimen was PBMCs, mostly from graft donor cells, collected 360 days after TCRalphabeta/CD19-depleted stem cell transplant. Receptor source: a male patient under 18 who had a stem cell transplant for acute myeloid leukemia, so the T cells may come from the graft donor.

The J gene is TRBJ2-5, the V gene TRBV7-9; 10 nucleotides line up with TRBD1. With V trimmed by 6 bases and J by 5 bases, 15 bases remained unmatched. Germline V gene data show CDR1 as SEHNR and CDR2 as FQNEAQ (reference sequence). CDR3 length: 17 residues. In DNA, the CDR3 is TGTGCCAGCAGGCCCCCCGGGACAGGGGCCCTCCCGGAGACCCAGTACTTC. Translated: CASRPPGTGALPETQYF.

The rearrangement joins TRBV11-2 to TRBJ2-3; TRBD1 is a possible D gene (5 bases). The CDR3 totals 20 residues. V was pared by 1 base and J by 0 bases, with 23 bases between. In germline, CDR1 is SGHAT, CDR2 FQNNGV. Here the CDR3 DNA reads TGTGCCAGCAGCTTAGTAGGCCCCCCTTTACAGGACCCTAGCACAGATACGCAGTATTTT. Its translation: CASSLVGPPLQDPSTDTQYF.

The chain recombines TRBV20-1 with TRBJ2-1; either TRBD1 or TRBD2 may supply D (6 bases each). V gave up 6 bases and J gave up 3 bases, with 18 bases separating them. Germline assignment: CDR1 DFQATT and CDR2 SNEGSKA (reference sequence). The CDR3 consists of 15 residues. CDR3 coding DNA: TGCAGTGCAGGGGGGACCCCCGGGATCTACAATGAGCAGTTCTTC. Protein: CSAGGTPGIYNEQFF.

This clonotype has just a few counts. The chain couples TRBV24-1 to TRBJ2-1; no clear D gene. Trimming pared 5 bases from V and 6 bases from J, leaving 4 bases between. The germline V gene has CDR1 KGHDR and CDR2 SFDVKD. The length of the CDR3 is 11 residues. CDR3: CATSASNEQFF. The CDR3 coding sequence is TGTGCCACCAGTGCATCCAATGAGCAGTTCTTC.

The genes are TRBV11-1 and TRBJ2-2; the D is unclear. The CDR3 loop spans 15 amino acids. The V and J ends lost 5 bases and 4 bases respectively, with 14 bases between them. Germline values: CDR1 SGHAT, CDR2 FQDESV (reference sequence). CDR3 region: CASSGAAFPTGELFF. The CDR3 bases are TGTGCCAGCAGCGGCGCGGCCTTTCCCACCGGGGAGCTGTTTTTT.

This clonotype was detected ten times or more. The CDR3 bases are TGTGCCAGTCTAGACAGAACCTACGAGCAGTACTTC. Its protein is CASLDRTYEQYF. The chain joins TRBV28 to TRBJ2-7; D may be TRBD1 (5 bases). The ends were cut back, 9 bases at V and 2 bases at J, with 11 bases in the middle. The V gene's germline CDR1 is MDHEN and CDR2 SYDVKM. CDR3 size: 12 residues.

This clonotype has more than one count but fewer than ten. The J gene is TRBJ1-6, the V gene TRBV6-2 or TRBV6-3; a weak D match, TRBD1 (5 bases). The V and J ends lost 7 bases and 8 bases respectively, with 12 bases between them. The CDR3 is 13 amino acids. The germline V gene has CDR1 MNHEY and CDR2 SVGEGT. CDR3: CASTSRGDSPLHF. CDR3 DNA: TGTGCCAGCACATCACGGGGGGATTCACCCCTCCACTTT.

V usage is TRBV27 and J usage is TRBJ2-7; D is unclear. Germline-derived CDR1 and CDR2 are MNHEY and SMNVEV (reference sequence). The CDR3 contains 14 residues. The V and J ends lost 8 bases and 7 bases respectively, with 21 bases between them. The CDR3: CASRVNLLLGEQYF. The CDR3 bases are TGTGCCAGCCGGGTAAACCTTCTTTTAGGGGAGCAGTACTTC.

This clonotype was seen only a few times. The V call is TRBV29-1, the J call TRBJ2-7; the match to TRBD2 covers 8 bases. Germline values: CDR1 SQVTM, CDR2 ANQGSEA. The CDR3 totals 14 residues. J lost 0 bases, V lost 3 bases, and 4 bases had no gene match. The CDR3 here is CSVDVSGSSYEQYF. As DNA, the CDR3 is TGCAGCGTTGATGTGAGCGGGAGCTCCTACGAGCAGTACTTC.

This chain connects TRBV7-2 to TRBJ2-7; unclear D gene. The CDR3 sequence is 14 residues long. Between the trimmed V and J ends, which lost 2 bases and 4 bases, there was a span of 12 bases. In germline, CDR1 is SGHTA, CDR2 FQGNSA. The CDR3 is CASSLFQFSYEQYF. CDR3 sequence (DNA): TGTGCCAGCAGCTTATTCCAGTTTTCTTACGAGCAGTACTTC. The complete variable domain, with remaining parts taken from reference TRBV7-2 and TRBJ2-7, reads GAGVSQSPSNKVTEKGKDVELRCDPISGHTALYWYRQSLGQGLEFLIYFQGNSAPDKSGLPSDRFSAERTGGSVSTLTIQRTQQEDSAVYLCASSLFQFSYEQYFGPGTRLTVT.

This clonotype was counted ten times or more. CDR3 coding DNA: TGCGCCAGCGGACGGACACCCATCTACGAGCAGTACTTC. It encodes CASGRTPIYEQYF. This sequence joins TRBV5-1 and TRBJ2-7, with D possibly being TRBD1 (5 bases). The germline CDR1 and CDR2 sequences are SGHRS and YFSETQ. The CDR3 has 13 amino acids. V was clipped by 7 bases and J by 3 bases, with 14 bases between them.

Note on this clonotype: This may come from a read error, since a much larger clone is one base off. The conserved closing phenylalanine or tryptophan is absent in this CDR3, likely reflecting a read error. The CDR3 is CSEGTGGRNTEAFS. CDR3 sequence (DNA): TGCAGCGAAGGAACAGGGGGCCGGAACACTGAAGCTTTCTCT. This rearrangement joins TRBV29-1 to TRBJ1-1, with TRBD1 matching over 9 bases. This CDR3 is 14 amino acids long. Germline V gene lookup returns CDR1 SQVTM and CDR2 ANQGSEA. V lost 7 bases, J lost 1 base, and 7 bases stayed unmatched.

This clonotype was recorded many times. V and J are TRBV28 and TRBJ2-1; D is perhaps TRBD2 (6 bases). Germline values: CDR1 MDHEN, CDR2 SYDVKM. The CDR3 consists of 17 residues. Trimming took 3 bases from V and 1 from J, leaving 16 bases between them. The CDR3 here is CASSFRGWGRSYNEQFF. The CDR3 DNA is TGTGCCAGCAGTTTTCGGGGGTGGGGGAGGTCCTACAATGAGCAGTTCTTC.

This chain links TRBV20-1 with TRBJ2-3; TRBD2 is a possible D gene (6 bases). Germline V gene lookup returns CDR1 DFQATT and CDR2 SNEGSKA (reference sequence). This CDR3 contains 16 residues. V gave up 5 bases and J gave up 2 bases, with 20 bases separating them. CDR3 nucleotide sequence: TGCAGTGCTGCGACCATCGGGAGCCCCACCACAGATACGCAGTATTTT. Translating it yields CSAATIGSPTTDTQYF.

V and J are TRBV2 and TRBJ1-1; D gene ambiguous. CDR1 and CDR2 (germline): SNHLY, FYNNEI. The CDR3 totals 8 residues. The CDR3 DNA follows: TGTTGCCCAAGGGCAGCTTTCTTT. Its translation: CCPRAAFF.

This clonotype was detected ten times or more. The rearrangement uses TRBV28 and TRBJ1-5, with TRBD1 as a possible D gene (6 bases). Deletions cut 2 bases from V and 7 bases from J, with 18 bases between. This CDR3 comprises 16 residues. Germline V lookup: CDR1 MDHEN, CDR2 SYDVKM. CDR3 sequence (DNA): TGTGCCAGCAGTTTAAGGGGGGGCGCTGGCTGGCAGCCCCAGCATTTT. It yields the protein CASSLRGGAGWQPQHF.

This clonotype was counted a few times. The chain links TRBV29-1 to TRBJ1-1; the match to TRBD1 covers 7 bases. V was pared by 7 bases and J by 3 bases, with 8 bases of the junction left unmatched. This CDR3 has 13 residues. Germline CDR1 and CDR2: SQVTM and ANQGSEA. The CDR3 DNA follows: TGCAGCGGGTTTTGGCAGGGGGACACTGAAGCTTTCTTT. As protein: CSGFWQGDTEAFF.

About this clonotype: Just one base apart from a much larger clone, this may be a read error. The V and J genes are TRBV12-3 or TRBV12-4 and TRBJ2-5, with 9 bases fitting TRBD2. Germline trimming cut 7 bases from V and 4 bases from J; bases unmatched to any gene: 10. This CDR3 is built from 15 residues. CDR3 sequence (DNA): TGTGCCAGCACCCCTTCGGCGGGAGGGTCAGAGACCCAGTACTTC. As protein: CASTPSAGGSETQYF.

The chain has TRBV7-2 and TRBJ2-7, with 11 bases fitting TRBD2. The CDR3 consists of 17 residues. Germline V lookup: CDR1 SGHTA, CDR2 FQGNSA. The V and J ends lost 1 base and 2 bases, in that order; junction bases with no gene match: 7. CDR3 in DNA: TGTGCCAGCAGCTTAGGTAGGGTAGCGGGAGGGGCCTACGAGCAGTACTTC. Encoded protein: CASSLGRVAGGAYEQYF.

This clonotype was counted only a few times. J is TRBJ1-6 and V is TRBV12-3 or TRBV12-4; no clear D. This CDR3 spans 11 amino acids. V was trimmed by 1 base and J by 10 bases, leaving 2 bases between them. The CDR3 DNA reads TGTGCCAGCAGTTTAGAGTCACCCCTCCACTTT. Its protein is CASSLESPLHF.

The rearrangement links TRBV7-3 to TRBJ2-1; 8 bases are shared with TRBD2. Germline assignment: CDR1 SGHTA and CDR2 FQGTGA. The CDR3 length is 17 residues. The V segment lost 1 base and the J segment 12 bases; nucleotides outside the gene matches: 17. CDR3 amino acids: CASSLIGGTSNLRGQFF. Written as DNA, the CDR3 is TGTGCCAGCAGCTTAATAGGTGGGACTAGTAATCTCCGCGGGCAGTTCTTC.

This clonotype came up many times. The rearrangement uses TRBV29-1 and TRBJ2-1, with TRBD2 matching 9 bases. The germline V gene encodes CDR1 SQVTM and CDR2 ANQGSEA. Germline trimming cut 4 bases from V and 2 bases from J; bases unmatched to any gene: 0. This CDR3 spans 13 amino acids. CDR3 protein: CSVGGRAYNEQFF. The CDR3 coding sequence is TGCAGCGTTGGCGGGAGGGCCTACAATGAGCAGTTCTTC.

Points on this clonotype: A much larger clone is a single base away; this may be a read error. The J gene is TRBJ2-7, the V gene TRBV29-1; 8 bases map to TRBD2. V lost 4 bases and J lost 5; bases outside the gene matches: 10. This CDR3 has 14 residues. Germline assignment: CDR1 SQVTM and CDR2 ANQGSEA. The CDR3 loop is CSVAPSGGENEQYF. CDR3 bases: TGCAGCGTTGCGCCGAGCGGGGGTGAGAACGAGCAGTACTTC.

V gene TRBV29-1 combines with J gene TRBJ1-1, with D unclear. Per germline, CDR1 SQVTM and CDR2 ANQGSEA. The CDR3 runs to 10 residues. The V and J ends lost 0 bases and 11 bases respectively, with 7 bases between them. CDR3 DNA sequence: TGCAGCGTTGAAGATCGGTTCGCTTTCTTT. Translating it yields CSVEDRFAFF. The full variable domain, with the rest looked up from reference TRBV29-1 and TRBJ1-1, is SAVISQKPSRDICQRGTSLTIQCQVDSQVTMMFWYRQQPGQSLTLIATANQGSEATYESGFVIDKFPISRPNLTFSTLTVSNMSPEDSSIYLCSVEDRFAFFGQGTRLTVV.

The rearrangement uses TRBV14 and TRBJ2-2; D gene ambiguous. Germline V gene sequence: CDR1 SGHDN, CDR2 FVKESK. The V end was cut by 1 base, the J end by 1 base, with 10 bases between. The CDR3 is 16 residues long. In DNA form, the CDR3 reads TGTGCCAGCAGCCAAGTTGGCTTCCTGAACACCGGGGAGCTGTTTTTT. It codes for CASSQVGFLNTGELFF.

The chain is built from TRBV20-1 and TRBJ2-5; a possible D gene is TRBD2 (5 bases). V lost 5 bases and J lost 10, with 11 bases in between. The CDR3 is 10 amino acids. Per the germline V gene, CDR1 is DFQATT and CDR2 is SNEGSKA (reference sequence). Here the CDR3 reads CSAGESSQYF. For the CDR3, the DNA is TGCAGTGCTGGGGAGAGTAGCCAGTACTTC.

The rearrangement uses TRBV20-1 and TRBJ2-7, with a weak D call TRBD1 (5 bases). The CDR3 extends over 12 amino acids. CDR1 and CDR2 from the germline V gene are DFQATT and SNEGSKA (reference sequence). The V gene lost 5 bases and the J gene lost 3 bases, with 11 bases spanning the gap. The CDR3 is CSAEDNYYEQYF. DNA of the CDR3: TGCAGTGCTGAGGACAACTACTACGAGCAGTACTTC.

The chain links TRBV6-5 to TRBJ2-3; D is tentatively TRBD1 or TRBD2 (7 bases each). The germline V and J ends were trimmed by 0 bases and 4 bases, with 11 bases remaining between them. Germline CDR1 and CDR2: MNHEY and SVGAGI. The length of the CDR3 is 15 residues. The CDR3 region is CASSYSTGRADTQYF. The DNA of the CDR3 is TGTGCCAGCAGTTACTCGACAGGGAGGGCAGATACGCAGTATTTT.

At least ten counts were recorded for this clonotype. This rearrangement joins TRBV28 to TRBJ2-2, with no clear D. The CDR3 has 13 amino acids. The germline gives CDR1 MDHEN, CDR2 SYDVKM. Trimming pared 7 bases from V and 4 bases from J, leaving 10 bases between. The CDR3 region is CASTPGPTGELFF. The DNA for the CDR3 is TGTGCCAGCACCCCGGGCCCCACCGGGGAGCTGTTTTTT.

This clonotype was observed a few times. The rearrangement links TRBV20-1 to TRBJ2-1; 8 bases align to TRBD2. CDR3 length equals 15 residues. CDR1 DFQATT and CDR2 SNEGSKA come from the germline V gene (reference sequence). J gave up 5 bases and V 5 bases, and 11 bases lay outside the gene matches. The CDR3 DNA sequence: TGCAGTGCTCCCTTTGGACTAGCCGGTAACAATGAGCAGTTCTTC. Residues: CSAPFGLAGNNEQFF.

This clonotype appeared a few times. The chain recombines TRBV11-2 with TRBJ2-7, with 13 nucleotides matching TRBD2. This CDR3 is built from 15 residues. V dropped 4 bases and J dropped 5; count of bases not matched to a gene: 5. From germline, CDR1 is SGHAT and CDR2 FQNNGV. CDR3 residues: CASSSTSGRLHEQYF. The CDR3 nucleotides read TGTGCCAGCAGCTCGACTAGCGGGAGGCTCCACGAGCAGTACTTC.

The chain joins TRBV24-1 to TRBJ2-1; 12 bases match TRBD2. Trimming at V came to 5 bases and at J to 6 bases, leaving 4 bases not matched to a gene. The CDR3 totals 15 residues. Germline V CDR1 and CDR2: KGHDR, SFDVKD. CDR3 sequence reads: CATSGVTSGSNEQFF. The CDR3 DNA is TGTGCCACCAGTGGTGTGACTAGCGGGAGCAATGAGCAGTTCTTC.